This T cell receptor (beta chain) was captured in a study of blood T cell repertoires in COVID-19 (dated by TCRdb to about 2020). Broadly, across the study: Samples from collaborators originated in the United States, Italy and Spain and spanned both the acute and convalescent phases of COVID-19. The prospective study material was composed of cDNA or gDNA derived from T cells, B-cell-depleted T cells, or PBMCs. The dataset comprised deeply sampled blood TCRbeta repertoires from subjects exposed to, actively infected with, or recovered from COVID-19. The repertoires were released in a freely available public database intended as a resource for research on the immune response to SARS-CoV-2. Samples were obtained from the ongoing ImmuneRACE study (first 160 participants) and from some 1,200 subjects provided by 6 global collaborators. Nearly every sample came with metadata listing a de-identified subject ID, COVID-19 status, age in years and sex. Where available, HLA class I and class II types were taken from metadata supplied by the sample provider and were not determined by assay-based typing.

General findings and caveats noted by the study authors: How much clinical and demographic metadata was included differed by source and by participant, and the metadata was provided uncurated.

On this clone: Its antigen remains unidentified. It has no much larger one-base neighbor in the sample; base qualities were not kept.

Ends trimmed: V by 5 bases, J by 2 bases; bases unmatched to a gene: 4. The CDR3 holds 14 amino acids from the cysteine to the phenylalanine. Just the 42-base CDR3 DNA is kept, in frame starting at base 1. The germline V gene gives CDR1 as SNHLY and CDR2 as FYNNEI. Whole blood was collected in K2EDTA tubes by collaborating institutions according to the institutions' own protocols. Collaborator samples were shipped for TCRbeta analysis as frozen whole blood, isolated PBMCs, or DNA extracted from either sample type. TCRbeta CDR3 regions were amplified from genomic DNA by means of the immunoSEQ Assay, a bias-controlled multiplex PCR. From the authors' description of their analysis: The number of nucleated cells in each sample was estimated from the amplification of reference gene primers within the assay. Sequence reads were collapsed and filtered to measure the absolute abundance of every unique TCRbeta CDR3 rearrangement. For each sample, productive Simpson clonality was calculated by taking the square root of Simpson's diversity index across productive rearrangements. The table was pulled from immuneACCESS by TCRdb, which kept in-frame rearrangements only. Such tables lose some clones; where checked, under half of the loss comes from unresolved V genes, and the rest has no known cause. V and J calls and clone size are those listed in that table; D and trimming were worked out from the DNA. The table for this sample lists 100,000 to 140,000 clones; more than 70% of them were counted only once. Of the sample, approximately 5% falls within the top ten clones.

The receptor was isolated from a man aged 35-49 years with active or convalescent COVID-19. Input material: peripheral blood. Rearrangement joined TRBV2 to TRBJ2-3; 7 middle bases align to TRBD2. The CDR3 region: CASSLAVPTDTQYF. At the DNA level, the sequence is TGTGCCAGCAGTCTAGCGGTACCCACAGATACGCAGTATTTT.